The T cell receptor beta chain described here comes from a study of blood T cell repertoires in COVID-19. This clone was counted ten times or more. J gave up 0 bases and V 1 base, and 9 bases lay outside the gene matches. The length of the CDR3 is 19 residues. Germline lookup yields CDR1 SGHTA and CDR2 FQGTGA. Only in-frame clones appear in the TCRdb table, and some are missing; sequencing was by immunoSEQ multiplex PCR. This table has 50,000 to 75,000 clones, over 75% appearing once. Material for sequencing was peripheral blood. This chain joins TRBV7-3 and TRBJ2-1; 10 bases are shared with TRBD2. This receptor was taken from an elderly man with active or convalescent COVID-19. The CDR3 coding sequence is TGTGCCAGCAGCTTAATGATCGGTAGCGGGGGGAGCTCCTACAATGAGCAGTTCTTC. The encoded protein is CASSLMIGSGGSSYNEQFF.